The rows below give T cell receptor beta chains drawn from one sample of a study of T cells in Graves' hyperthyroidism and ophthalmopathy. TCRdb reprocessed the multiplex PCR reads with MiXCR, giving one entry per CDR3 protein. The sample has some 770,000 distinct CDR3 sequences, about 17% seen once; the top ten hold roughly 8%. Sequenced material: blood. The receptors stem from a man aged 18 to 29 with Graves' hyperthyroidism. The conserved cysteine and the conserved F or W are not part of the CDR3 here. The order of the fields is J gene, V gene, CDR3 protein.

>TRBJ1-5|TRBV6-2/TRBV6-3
ASSSRGHNQPQH
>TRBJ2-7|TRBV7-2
ASSIGQGAREQY
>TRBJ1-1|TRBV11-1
ASRTGDLNTEAF
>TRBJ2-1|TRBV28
ASSSSSGVIYNEQF
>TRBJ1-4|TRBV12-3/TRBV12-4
ASSPGQGRTNEKLF
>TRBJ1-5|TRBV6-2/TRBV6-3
ASSYGSRNQPQH
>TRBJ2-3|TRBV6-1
ASSREPGQGGTDTQY
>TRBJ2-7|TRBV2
ASSGGSHEQY
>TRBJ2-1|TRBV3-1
ASSQAGGGRGDEQF
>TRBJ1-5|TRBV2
ASSEARGIGNQPQH
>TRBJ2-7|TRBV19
ATRLDSNCEQY
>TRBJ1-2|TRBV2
ASRAGRDYGYT
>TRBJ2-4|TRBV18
ASSTTGGAPKNIQY
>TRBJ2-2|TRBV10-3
ATWTSGSPNTGELF
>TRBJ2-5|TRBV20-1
SARGTGLRETQY
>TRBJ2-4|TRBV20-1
SARAPSGSSKNIQY
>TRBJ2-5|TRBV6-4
ASSDCKTVGAKLAGEEETQY
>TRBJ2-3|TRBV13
ASSLPSWTGTGGDTQY
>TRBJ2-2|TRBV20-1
SATSGSNTGELF
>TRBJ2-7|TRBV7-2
ASSLAFSGGWSSYEQY
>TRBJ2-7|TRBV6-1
ASSDRSGSSYEQY
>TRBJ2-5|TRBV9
ASSGGGGGPLETQY
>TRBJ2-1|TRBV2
AIQGRQRYNEQF
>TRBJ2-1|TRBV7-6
ASSPWAGSSSYNEQF
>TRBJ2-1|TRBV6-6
ASSYEAGFENEQF
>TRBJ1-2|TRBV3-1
ASSQEAGVNYGYT
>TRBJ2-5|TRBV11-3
ASSFNRVETQY
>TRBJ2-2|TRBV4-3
ASSHLPGGGTGELF
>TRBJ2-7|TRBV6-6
ASSYGASGSEQY
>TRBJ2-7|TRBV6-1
ASSENPGSYEQY
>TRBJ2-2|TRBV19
ASSILTNTGELF
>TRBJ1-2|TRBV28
ASTTMLGGYT
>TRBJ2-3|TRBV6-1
ASSAGTGGDTQY
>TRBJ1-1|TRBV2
ASIRTGYVNTEAF
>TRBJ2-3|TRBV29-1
SVGGRLTDTQY
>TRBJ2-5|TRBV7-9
ASSQRGGGGPQETQY